These T cell receptor beta chains were read from a single sample in a study of early T cells in non-severe SARS-CoV-2 infection. TCRdb called the 5' RACE reads again in MiXCR, with one record for every CDR3 protein. The data show about 92,000 distinct CDR3 sequences, approximately 15% seen once. The sample consisted of whole blood. These receptors came from an adult who was a healthcare worker with PCR-confirmed SARS-CoV-2 infection or an uninfected control (not recorded which). Each CDR3 is given with its conserved first and last residue. D genes are given only for firm matches. Size values are once, few and many counts, or a class for expanded clones, and some rows have none.

>-|-|TRBJ2-1|TRBV5-1
TGCGCCAGCTACCTAACTAGCCCCTACAATGAGCAGTTCTTC
CASYLTSPYNEQFF
>-|-|TRBJ1-5|TRBV12-5
TGTGCTAGTGCCGCCGGGGACACCAATCAGCCCCAGCATTTT
CASAAGDTNQPQHF
>few|TRBD1|TRBJ1-4|TRBV7-2
TGTGCCAGCAGCTTAGCCGGGACAGGGGGTCGCAATGAAAAACTGTTTTTT
CASSLAGTGGRNEKLFF
>few|TRBD2|TRBJ2-7|TRBV20-1
TGCAGTGCCCCCCCGGGGGGGGTCACCTACGAGCAGTACTTC
CSAPPGGVTYEQYF
>-|TRBD2|TRBJ2-1|TRBV24-1
TGTGCCACCAGTGATCCTGGACTAGCGCTCGGGCAGTTCTTC
CATSDPGLALGQFF
>-|-|TRBJ2-3|TRBV7-9
TGTGCCAGCAGCCGTGACGGAGGCAAGGGGTATACGCAGTATTTT
CASSRDGGKGYTQYF
>-|-|TRBJ1-1|TRBV30
TGTGCCTGGAAACAGGAGAACACTGAAGCTTTCTTT
CAWKQENTEAFF
>few|TRBD2|TRBJ2-5|TRBV3-1
TGTGCCAGCAGCCACGGGACTAGCGAGAACTTC
CASSHGTSENF
>few|-|TRBJ1-1|TRBV20-1
TGCAGTGCTAGAAGGTGGGGAGGTGAAGCTTTCTTT
CSARRWGGEAFF
>many|-|TRBJ2-7|TRBV7-6
TGTGCCAGCAGCGAAGACAGAATCGCCGCCTACGAGCAGTACTTC
CASSEDRIAAYEQYF
>few|-|TRBJ2-7|TRBV12-3/TRBV12-4
TGTGCCAGCAGTTTAGCTAGCTCCACAAACGAGCAGTACTTC
CASSLASSTNEQYF
>many|TRBD1|TRBJ1-5|TRBV2
TGTGCCAGCAGAGTAACAGGGGGCGGGAATCAGCCCCAGCATTTT
CASRVTGGGNQPQHF
>few|TRBD2|TRBJ2-1|TRBV6-5
TGTGCCAGCAGTACGCGGGCAACTGCTAGCGGGAGATACAATGAGCAGTTCTTC
CASSTRATASGRYNEQFF
>-|-|TRBJ1-5|TRBV19
TGTGCCAGTAGTACCGGAGGGGGAGGGAATCAGCCCCAGCATTTT
CASSTGGGGNQPQHF
>many|-|TRBJ1-6|TRBV7-9
TGTGCCAGCAGCTTGGGACTGCAGGATTCACCCCTCCACTTT
CASSLGLQDSPLHF
>-|-|TRBJ2-3|TRBV7-2
TGTGCCAGCAGCCGCCGGCAGGGCTGGGAAGATACGCAGTATTTT
CASSRRQGWEDTQYF
>many|-|TRBJ2-1|TRBV9
TGTGCCAGCAGCGTAGAGGACATGACCTACAATGAGCAGTTCTTC
CASSVEDMTYNEQFF
>many|TRBD2|TRBJ2-5|TRBV12-3/TRBV12-4
TGTGCCAGCAGCCTTGGGACTAACCAAGAGACCCAGTACTTC
CASSLGTNQETQYF
>-|TRBD2|TRBJ2-7|TRBV10-3
TGTGCCATCAGTGACCCGACTAGCCCTACCTACGAGCAGTACTTC
CAISDPTSPTYEQYF
>-|-|TRBJ1-2|TRBV5-1
TGCGCCAGCAGCTCGAACGGAGGCTCCTCCTATGGCTACACCTTC
CASSSNGGSSYGYTF
>few|TRBD2|TRBJ2-2|TRBV7-2
TGTGCCAGCAGCTTCAGGACTAGCGGATACACCGGGGAGCTGTTTTTT
CASSFRTSGYTGELFF
>-|TRBD1|TRBJ1-2|TRBV18
TGTGCCAGCTCACCGCAGACAGGGGGGAACTATGGCTACACCTTC
CASSPQTGGNYGYTF
>few|TRBD1|TRBJ1-1|TRBV4-2
TGTGCCAGCAGCCAAGATCTGAACAGGGGAAATGAAGCTTTCTTT
CASSQDLNRGNEAFF
>-|TRBD1|TRBJ1-2|TRBV11-2
TGTGCCAGCAGCTTAATCAGGGACAGGGCAGGCTATGGCTACACCTTC
CASSLIRDRAGYGYTF
>-|TRBD2|TRBJ2-3|TRBV18
TGTGCCAGCTCACCCCCAGGACTAGCGGGAGGAGATACGCAGTATTTT
CASSPPGLAGGDTQYF
>few|-|TRBJ1-1|TRBV7-9
TGTGCCAGCAGCTCCGCAGGGTGGCCCACTGAAGCTTTCTTT
CASSSAGWPTEAFF
>few|TRBD2|TRBJ2-1|TRBV13
TGTGCCAGCAGCTCTAAGTCAGTAGCGGGCTACAATGAGCAGTTCTTC
CASSSKSVAGYNEQFF
>few|TRBD2|TRBJ2-7|TRBV27
TGTGCCAGCAGTTTCGGACTAGCTCAAGAGCAGTACTTC
CASSFGLAQEQYF
>many|TRBD2|TRBJ2-2|TRBV20-1
TGCAGTTCGAGACTAGCGGGAGGGCCCGGGGAGCTGTTTTTT
CSSRLAGGPGELFF
>many|TRBD1|TRBJ1-4|TRBV20-1
TGCAGTGCTAACAGGGGAGAGGGGGAAAAACTGTTTTTT
CSANRGEGEKLFF
>few|-|TRBJ1-2|TRBV19
TGTGCCAGTAGTATCACCAACAGTCATTATGGCTACACCTTC
CASSITNSHYGYTF
>-|-|TRBJ2-7|TRBV29-1
TGCAGCGCCCGGAAAGAGTACGAGCAGTACTTC
CSARKEYEQYF
>few|TRBD2|TRBJ2-1|TRBV10-3
TGTGCCATCAGTGTGAGCAGCGGGAGCTACAATGAGCAGTTCTTC
CAISVSSGSYNEQFF
>few|-|TRBJ2-5|TRBV12-3/TRBV12-4
TGTGCCAGCAGTTTGGGCCCCCCAGGCTTAGCCCAAGAGACCCAGTACTTC
CASSLGPPGLAQETQYF
>-|-|TRBJ1-1|TRBV9
TGTGCCAGCAGCGCCTACTTGGGCACTGAAGCTTTCTTT
CASSAYLGTEAFF
>-|TRBD1|TRBJ1-6|TRBV2
TGTGCCAGCAGTTCCACGGAGGGGGCACAAAGCTCCTATAATTCACCCCTCCACTTT
CASSSTEGAQSSYNSPLHF
>many|-|TRBJ2-3|TRBV6-5
TGTGCCAGCAGACCCGTCGCAGGGTCAGATACGCAGTATTTT
CASRPVAGSDTQYF
>many|TRBD2|TRBJ2-1|TRBV6-2/TRBV6-3
TGTGCCAGCAGCCCCGGGACTAGCGGAAACAATGAGCAGTTCTTC
CASSPGTSGNNEQFF
>few|TRBD1|TRBJ2-4|TRBV6-5
TGTGCCAGCACCGACAGGGATGGATACATTCAGTACTTC
CASTDRDGYIQYF
>many|TRBD2|TRBJ2-1|TRBV5-5
TGTGCCTGCGAGCGGGACCTTAATGAGCAGTTCTTC
CACERDLNEQFF
>many|-|TRBJ2-3|TRBV7-8
TGTGCCAGCAGCTGGGGGTTTACAGATACGCAGTATTTT
CASSWGFTDTQYF
>few|-|TRBJ2-2|TRBV6-2/TRBV6-3
TGTGCCACCCAGGGACGGACGAACACCGGGGAGCTGTTTTTT
CATQGRTNTGELFF
>few|-|TRBJ1-1|TRBV6-5
TGTGCCAGCAGTAGAACCCGGAGGAGCGACACTGAAGCTTTCTTT
CASSRTRRSDTEAFF
>many|-|TRBJ2-2|TRBV6-6
TGTGCCAGCAGTTACTCGAACTGGGGGATCGAGACCGGGGAGCTGTTTTTT
CASSYSNWGIETGELFF